This T cell receptor (beta chain) was sequenced for a study of T cell responses to AZD1222 COVID-19 vaccine. This CDR3 has 15 residues. Trimming removed 7 bases at V and 11 bases at J, with 21 bases between. Germline lookup yields CDR1 LNHDA and CDR2 SQIVND (reference sequence). In regard to this clone: Antigen specificity is unknown.

The repertoire was sequenced with immunoSEQ multiplex PCR; TCRdb's copy has only in-frame clones and lacks some. The sample holds about 150,000 clones, roughly nine tenths seen once. Study conclusions and caveats: The donors showed a predominance of white British ancestry and of females, with possible underestimation of clonal diversity. Only a handful of AZD1222 recipients, more than 5 in all, had baseline seropositivity.

Sample: peripheral blood, taken on day 0 of AZD1222 vaccination. This receptor was identified in an adult in good health. This chain joins TRBV19 and TRBJ1-6, with a tentative D call TRBD1 (6 bases). For the CDR3, the DNA is TGTGCCAGTATTTTGGGGGGGCGCTTAGGGGCACCCCTCCACTTT. Translated: CASILGGRLGAPLHF.